The entry below describes one T cell receptor (beta chain). TCRdb re-derived calls from the PCR reads in MiXCR, one entry per CDR3 protein. This table has 21,000 or so distinct CDR3 sequences, 35% to 40% appearing once. The germline V gene encodes CDR1 MNHNS and CDR2 SASEGT. The CDR3 totals 12 residues. The sample is drawn from a study of tumor-infiltrating lymphocytes in oesophageal squamous cell carcinoma. The sequence derives from a male donor with esophageal squamous cell carcinoma. Input material: esophageal tumor tissue. V and J are TRBV6-1 and TRBJ2-4; no clear D gene. The better agreement between TRBJ2-1 and the DNA end casts doubt on the J call. The chain's CDR3 is CASGSLLREQFF. The CDR3 DNA reads TGTGCCAGCGGATCTCTTTTGAGGGAGCAGTTCTTC.